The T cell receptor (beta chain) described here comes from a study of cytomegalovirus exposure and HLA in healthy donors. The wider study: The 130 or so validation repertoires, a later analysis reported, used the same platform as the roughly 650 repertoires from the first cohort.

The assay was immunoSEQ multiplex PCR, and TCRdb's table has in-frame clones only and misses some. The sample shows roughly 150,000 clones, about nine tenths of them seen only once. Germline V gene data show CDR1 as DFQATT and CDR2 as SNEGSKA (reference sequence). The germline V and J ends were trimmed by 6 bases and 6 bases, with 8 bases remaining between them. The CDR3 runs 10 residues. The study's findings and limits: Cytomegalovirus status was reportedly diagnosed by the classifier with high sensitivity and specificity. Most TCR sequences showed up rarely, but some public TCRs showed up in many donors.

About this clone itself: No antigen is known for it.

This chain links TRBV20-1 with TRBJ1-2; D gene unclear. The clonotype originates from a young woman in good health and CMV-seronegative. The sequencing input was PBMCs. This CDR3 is CSALENGYTF. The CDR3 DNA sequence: TGCAGTGCCCTGGAGAATGGCTACACCTTC.